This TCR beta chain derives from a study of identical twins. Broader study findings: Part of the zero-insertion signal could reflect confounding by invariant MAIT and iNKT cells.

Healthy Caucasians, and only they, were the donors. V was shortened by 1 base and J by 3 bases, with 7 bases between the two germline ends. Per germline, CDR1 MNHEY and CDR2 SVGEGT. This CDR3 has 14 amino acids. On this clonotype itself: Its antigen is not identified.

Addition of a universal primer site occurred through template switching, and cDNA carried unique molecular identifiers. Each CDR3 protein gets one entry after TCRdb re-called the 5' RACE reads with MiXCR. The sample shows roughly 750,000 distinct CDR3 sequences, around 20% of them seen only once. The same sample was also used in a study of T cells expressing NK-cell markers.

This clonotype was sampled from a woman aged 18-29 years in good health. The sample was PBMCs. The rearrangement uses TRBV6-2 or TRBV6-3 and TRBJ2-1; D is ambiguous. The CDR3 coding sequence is TGTGCCAGCAGTTACTTCTCCTTCTACAATGAGCAGTTCTTC. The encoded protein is CASSYFSFYNEQFF.